These 2 T cell receptor beta chains came from one sample sequenced in a study of memory CD4+ T cells and cytomegalovirus serostatus. Single viable CD3+CD4+CD8-CD45RO+ cells were sorted as the memory CD4+ T cells. The table came from immunoSEQ multiplex PCR; TCRdb's copy has only in-frame clones and leaves some out. In the table there are under 80,000 clones, around 82% of which are singletons. Sequences were obtained from memory CD4+ T cells from blood. These receptors all stem from an adult in good health and CMV-seropositive.

This chain joins TRBV2 and TRBJ1-2; TRBD1 agrees at 7 bases. The CDR3 has 13 residues. V was pared by 6 bases and J by 2 bases, with 3 bases of the junction left unmatched. Germline V lookup: CDR1 SNHLY, CDR2 FYNNEI. CDR3 sequence (DNA): TGTGCCAGCAGCTACAGGGGAAACTATGGCTACACCTTC. Translating gives CASSYRGNYGYTF.

The V and J genes are TRBV5-4 and TRBJ1-1; 7 nucleotides match TRBD1. The CDR3 runs 14 residues. Germline CDR1 and CDR2: SGHNT and YYREEE (reference sequence). After removal of 0 bases from V and 2 bases from J, the junction contained 1 base not matched to a gene. The chain's CDR3 is CASSLDRGNTEAFF. The CDR3 DNA follows: TGTGCCAGCAGCTTGGACAGGGGAAACACTGAAGCTTTCTTT.